A selection of T cell receptor beta chains follows, all from one sample in a study of cytomegalovirus exposure and HLA in healthy donors. The data were produced by immunoSEQ multiplex PCR, yet TCRdb's version contains in-frame clones alone and is incomplete. The table records fewer than 140,000 clones, roughly nine tenths of them present only once. The source material was PBMCs. Receptors originate from a woman aged 18-29 years in good health and CMV-seropositive. Each CDR3 is given with its conserved first and last residue. The D gene is left open where the match is weak. The size field is filled for only some rows; it gives once, few, many or a size class.

D,size,J,length,V,CDR3,DNA
-,-,TRBJ1-2,15,TRBV7-9,CASSLERLANYGYTF,TGTGCCAGCAGCTTAGAAAGACTGGCTAACTATGGCTACACCTTC
TRBD1,few,TRBJ1-2,15,TRBV5-1,CASSSDRGRDYGYTF,TGCGCCAGCAGCTCGGACAGGGGGCGAGACTATGGCTACACCTTC
-,once,TRBJ2-5,15,TRBV29-1,CSVDGSARAGETQYF,TGCAGCGTTGACGGAAGCGCCAGGGCCGGAGAGACCCAGTACTTC
-,-,TRBJ2-7,14,TRBV9,CASSVGRGSYEQYF,TGTGCCAGCAGCGTAGGGCGAGGCTCCTACGAGCAGTACTTC
-,-,TRBJ1-4,15,TRBV18,CASSPRRGTNEKLFF,TGTGCCAGCTCACCTCGTAGAGGGACAAATGAAAAACTGTTTTTT
-,-,TRBJ1-1,14,TRBV28,CASSVTVLNTEAFF,TGTGCCAGCAGTGTGACAGTCTTGAACACTGAAGCTTTCTTT
-,-,TRBJ2-1,15,TRBV28,CASSYRGTGGNEQFF,TGTGCCAGCAGCTACCGGGGGACGGGTGGCAATGAGCAGTTCTTC
-,-,TRBJ2-5,16,TRBV4-1,CASSQDGTWPQETQYF,TGCGCCAGCAGCCAAGATGGGACTTGGCCCCAAGAGACCCAGTACTTC
-,-,TRBJ2-3,14,TRBV5-5,CASSFAGITDTQYF,TGTGCCAGCAGCTTCGCGGGGATCACAGATACGCAGTATTTT
-,-,TRBJ2-5,14,TRBV11-2,CASSLLAYQETQYF,TGTGCCAGCAGCCTACTCGCGTACCAAGAGACCCAGTACTTC
-,-,TRBJ2-7,12,TRBV28,CASRIEGYEQYF,TGTGCCAGCAGAATTGAGGGTTACGAGCAGTACTTC
-,-,TRBJ1-2,13,TRBV7-9,CASRSGTYYGYTF,TGTGCCAGCAGAAGCGGGACATACTATGGCTACACCTTC
-,-,TRBJ2-1,15,TRBV18,CASSPTIQNYNEQFF,TGTGCCAGCTCACCAACAATACAGAATTACAATGAGCAGTTCTTC
-,-,TRBJ1-2,11,TRBV6-1,CASGQGYGYTF,TGTGCCAGCGGGCAGGGCTATGGCTACACCTTC
-,-,TRBJ1-1,15,TRBV29-1,CSVEGPGWSGGEAFF,TGCAGCGTTGAAGGTCCAGGGTGGAGTGGCGGTGAAGCTTTCTTT
TRBD1,once,TRBJ2-7,16,TRBV7-9,CASNNLAGQGPYEQYF,TGTGCCAGCAACAACCTCGCGGGACAGGGTCCCTACGAGCAGTACTTC
TRBD1,-,TRBJ1-4,15,TRBV4-3,CASSQEGGLNEKLFF,TGCGCCAGCAGCCAAGAAGGGGGCCTTAATGAAAAACTGTTTTTT